The source of this T cell receptor (beta chain) is a study of CD8+ T cells in alopecia areata. Broader study findings: TCR sharing across patients was less clear than in mice, possibly HLA-related.

As for treatment: oral pan-JAK inhibitor, 5-10 mg twice daily. Alopecia areata patients gave lesional scalp punch biopsies and peripheral blood samples. With respect to this clone: Its antigen is unidentified.

TCR sequencing used cDNA made by reverse transcription of extracted RNA. Libraries were prepared by immunoSEQ multiplex PCR; TCRdb keeps only in-frame clonotypes and omits some of them. The sample holds under 350,000 clones, nearly 60% seen once. V gave up 1 base and J gave up 1 base, with 10 bases separating them. Germline V gene data show CDR1 as LGHNA and CDR2 as YNFKEQ. This CDR3 comprises 15 residues. The receptor was derived from a human donor with alopecia areata. Sample: CD4+ T cells sorted from blood, taken at week 24, from a patient treated with tofacitinib. This chain links TRBV4-2 with TRBJ2-5; D is possibly TRBD2 (5 bases). The CDR3 reads CASSQAVSGQETQYF. As DNA, the CDR3 is TGTGCCAGCAGCCAAGCAGTAAGCGGCCAAGAGACCCAGTACTTC.